These T cell receptor beta chains were read from a single sample in a study of CD8 T cells in ankylosing spondylitis. Each CDR3 protein gets one entry after TCRdb re-called the 5' RACE reads with MiXCR. The sample consists of fewer than 500,000 distinct CDR3 sequences, about 20% of them appearing once. The sample was blood, either unsorted or a sorted T cell fraction (not recorded which). Receptor source: a male donor with ankylosing spondylitis. Both conserved end residues are trimmed from each CDR3.

J,V,CDR3
TRBJ1-1,TRBV7-2,ASSLAAGASTEAF
TRBJ2-2,TRBV20-1,SANRGIRTGELF
TRBJ2-7,TRBV28,VARDRVNEQY
TRBJ2-7,TRBV20-1,SARGITAYEQY
TRBJ1-6,TRBV7-2,ASSLGVDPPLH
TRBJ2-7,TRBV14,ASSQVDSSYEQY
TRBJ2-2,TRBV19,ASTRQDSNTGELF
TRBJ1-5,TRBV12-3/TRBV12-4,ASSLLVDQPQH
TRBJ2-3,TRBV24-1,ATSDSNTGDTQY
TRBJ2-1,TRBV14,ASSQDITAQQF
TRBJ2-6,TRBV21-1,ASSKDEETGANVLT
TRBJ2-1,TRBV2,ASSEASGRAHEQF
TRBJ1-6,TRBV18,ASSPGNSPLH
TRBJ1-2,TRBV19,ASSIRGSPRSGYT
TRBJ2-5,TRBV24-1,ATSVGGSETQETQY
TRBJ1-6,TRBV3-1,ASSRTGGLKSPLH
TRBJ2-5,TRBV5-1,ASRSGGGETQY
TRBJ2-7,TRBV20-1,SARVGVIVGEQY
TRBJ2-2,TRBV3-1,ASSQAGVGGELF
TRBJ2-1,TRBV29-1,SPRTGQGNEQF
TRBJ1-4,TRBV9,ASSVGGTNEKLF
TRBJ2-1,TRBV4-1,ASSQGQTRSYNEQF
TRBJ2-7,TRBV2,ASGTDASYEQY
TRBJ2-7,TRBV20-1,SAPGSWFYEQY
TRBJ2-7,TRBV6-5,ASSYSMTINEQY
TRBJ2-3,TRBV7-3,ASSSQGVTDTQY
TRBJ2-7,TRBV20-1,SARVYRGSGRATYEQY
TRBJ2-7,TRBV20-1,SARISGRLYEQY
TRBJ1-5,TRBV10-3,ATTFGSNQPQH
TRBJ1-4,TRBV20-1,SAQGPNEKLF
TRBJ1-1,TRBV6-1,ASSTTGGTNTEAF